Shown below are 24 T cell receptor beta chains from a single sample sequenced in a study of a mutant IDH1 vaccine in newly diagnosed glioma. Their target antigens are unknown. This sample's time point: week 47, end of study. Each dose of the vaccine consisted of 300 ug of mutant IDH1 20-mer peptide, with topical imiquimod. Method: immunoSEQ multiplex PCR; TCRdb's copy keeps in-frame clones and lacks some. The sample lists about 90,000 clones; nearly 90% were seen once. Sequenced here: PBMCs, sampled from a glioma patient whose treatment included an IDH1 peptide vaccine. These TCRs come from a woman between 45 and 65 years old with glioma.

V usage is TRBV5-1 and J usage is TRBJ2-7, with D perhaps TRBD1 (6 bases). Per the germline V gene, CDR1 is SGHRS and CDR2 is YFSETQ. This CDR3 comprises 15 residues. V was trimmed by 1 base and J by 0 bases, leaving 11 bases between them. CDR3 amino acids: CASSLPTGSSYEQYF. The CDR3 bases are TGCGCCAGCAGCTTGCCGACAGGCAGCTCCTACGAGCAGTACTTC.

This chain links TRBV11-2 with TRBJ2-6, with D unclear. From germline, CDR1 is SGHAT and CDR2 FQNNGV. Trimming cost V 0 bases and J 3 bases, with 9 bases left between them. The CDR3 contains 16 residues. The CDR3 protein is CASSLESSYGANVLTF. The CDR3 nucleotides are TGTGCCAGCAGCTTAGAAAGCAGCTATGGGGCCAACGTCCTGACTTTC.

The chain is built from TRBV7-4 and TRBJ1-5; D uncertain. The germline gives CDR1 SGHVT, CDR2 SQSDAQ. The CDR3 runs to 12 residues. V lost 5 bases and J 3 bases, leaving 5 bases between the germline ends. The CDR3 DNA is TGTGCCAGCAGCCCCCACAATCAGCCCCAGCATTTT. It specifies CASSPHNQPQHF.

This chain joins TRBV5-5 and TRBJ2-5, with D uncertain. The CDR3 contains 17 residues. Germline CDR1 and CDR2: SGHKS and YYEKEE (reference sequence). V gave up 0 bases and J gave up 1 base, with 16 bases separating them. CDR3 DNA sequence: TGTGCCAGCAGCTTGGGTCAAACGGCGACGACCCAAGAGACCCAGTACTTC. Its translation is CASSLGQTATTQETQYF.

This chain uses TRBV6-5 with TRBJ1-3; D is possibly TRBD1 (5 bases). Germline V CDR1 and CDR2: MNHEY, SVGAGI. CDR3 size: 14 residues. V lost 6 bases and J lost 3, with 12 bases in between. In DNA, the CDR3 is TGTGCCAGCAGCCCAGGGTACATTGGAAACACCATATATTTT. Translating it yields CASSPGYIGNTIYF.

The chain combines TRBV5-1 with TRBJ2-5; the D gene could be TRBD1 or TRBD2 (6 bases each). This CDR3 comprises 15 residues. V was cut by 0 bases and J by 5 bases, with 14 bases left in between. Germline loops: CDR1 SGHRS, CDR2 YFSETQ. The DNA of the CDR3 is TGCGCCAGCAGCTTGGTGACGGGGGCCTGGGAGACCCAGTACTTC. It encodes CASSLVTGAWETQYF.

The chain is built from TRBV10-1 and TRBJ1-2, with no clear D. This CDR3 spans 14 amino acids. V was pared by 8 bases and J by 4 bases, with 17 bases between. Per germline, CDR1 WNHNN and CDR2 SYGVQD (reference sequence). The CDR3 coding sequence is TGCGCCAGCGAGAGAAGGGTGAGAGGCTATGGCTACACCTTC. It translates to CASERRVRGYGYTF.

This rearrangement joins TRBV7-3 to TRBJ2-3, with D possibly TRBD2 on 5 matching bases. Germline assignment: CDR1 SGHTA and CDR2 FQGTGA. Trimming left V 3 bases short and J 1 base short, with 14 bases between. CDR3 length equals 16 residues. In DNA form, the CDR3 reads TGTGCCAGCAGCTTTAGCCTCGGGGTAGGCACAGATACGCAGTATTTT. It translates to CASSFSLGVGTDTQYF.

The CDR3 region is CAISDTTGEGHRAYEQYF. CDR3 DNA: TGTGCCATCAGTGACACCACGGGGGAGGGTCACAGAGCCTACGAGCAGTACTTC. The chain is built from TRBV10-3 and TRBJ2-7; 7 bases agree with TRBD2. V was clipped by 3 bases and J by 2 bases; unmatched bases: 16. Germline-derived CDR1 and CDR2 are ENHRY and SYGVKD. The length of the CDR3 is 18 residues.

This chain uses TRBV28 with TRBJ2-7, with 8 bases identical to TRBD1. CDR1 MDHEN and CDR2 SYDVKM come from the germline V gene. Losses at the gene ends were 6 bases for V and 4 bases for J; bases not matched to a gene: 8. CDR3 length equals 14 residues. The CDR3 DNA reads as TGTGCCAGCAGCCCCGGGACAGGCGTATACGAGCAGTACTTC. Amino acid sequence: CASSPGTGVYEQYF.

This sequence joins TRBV10-2 and TRBJ2-1, with 7 bases aligning to TRBD2. This CDR3 has 21 amino acids. Germline values: CDR1 WSHSY, CDR2 SAAADI. V lost 2 bases and J lost 0; bases outside the gene matches: 19. CDR3 protein: CASSEPGGLAELPRSYNEQFF. The DNA of the CDR3 is TGCGCCAGCAGTGAGCCGGGTGGGCTAGCGGAGCTACCTCGCTCCTACAATGAGCAGTTCTTC.

The chain links TRBV18 to TRBJ1-5; D may be TRBD1 (6 bases). Trimming took 2 bases from V and 0 from J, leaving 11 bases between them. The CDR3 runs 16 residues. Looked up from germline, CDR1 is KGHSH and CDR2 is LQKENI. This CDR3 reads CASSPGGQYSNQPQHF. The DNA of the CDR3 is TGTGCCAGCTCACCAGGGGGGCAGTATAGCAATCAGCCCCAGCATTTT.

DNA of the CDR3: TGTGCCAGTAGTATAGTCAGGGACAGGCTTCAGCCCCAGCATTTT. Amino acids: CASSIVRDRLQPQHF. The chain recombines TRBV19 with TRBJ1-5, with 8 bases matching TRBD1. CDR1 LNHDA and CDR2 SQIVND come from the germline V gene (reference sequence). This CDR3 contains 15 residues. V shed 1 base, J shed 6 bases, and the junction held 5 bases outside the gene matches. Full variable domain (missing parts from reference TRBV19 and TRBJ1-5): DGGITQSPKYLFRKEGQNVTLSCEQNLNHDAMYWYRQDPGQGLRLIYYSQIVNDFQKGDIAEGYSVSREKKESFPLTVTSAQKNPTAFYLCASSIVRDRLQPQHFGDGTRLSIL.

This chain joins TRBV28 and TRBJ2-7; 12 positions match TRBD1. The CDR3 is 15 residues long. The germline CDR1 and CDR2 sequences are MDHEN and SYDVKM. With 5 bases clipped from V and 4 bases from J, the junction kept 6 bases outside the gene matches. This chain's CDR3 is CASSPGTGGAYEQYF. The CDR3 DNA sequence: TGTGCCAGCAGTCCAGGGACAGGGGGCGCATACGAGCAGTACTTC.

The genes are TRBV10-1 and TRBJ2-1, with D maybe TRBD1 (6 bases). The V and J ends lost 5 bases and 10 bases respectively, with 18 bases between them. The CDR3 totals 14 residues. Germline values: CDR1 WNHNN, CDR2 SYGVQD (reference sequence). CDR3 bases: TGCGCCAGCAGTTCCGGGACACAGCTAGGGGAGCAGTTCTTC. The encoded protein is CASSSGTQLGEQFF.

This chain links TRBV29-1 with TRBJ1-3; TRBD1 is a possible D gene (5 bases). The V end lost 4 bases, the J end lost 2 bases, and 18 bases lay between the germline ends. This CDR3 region has 16 residues. Germline V gene sequence: CDR1 SQVTM, CDR2 ANQGSEA. The CDR3 here is CSVVKLVAGPGNTIYF. The DNA of the CDR3 is TGCAGCGTTGTTAAGTTAGTGGCAGGGCCTGGAAACACCATATATTTT.

The rearrangement joins TRBV9 to TRBJ2-2; a weak D match, TRBD2 (6 bases). The length of the CDR3 is 16 residues. Germline V gene data show CDR1 as SGDLS and CDR2 as YYNGEE. The ends were cut back, 0 bases at V and 0 bases at J, with 9 bases in the middle. DNA of the CDR3: TGTGCCAGCAGCGTAGAGCCGGGGGCGAACACCGGGGAGCTGTTTTTT. It translates to CASSVEPGANTGELFF.

The V gene is TRBV27, the J gene TRBJ1-1; D ambiguous. Trimming left V 3 bases short and J 6 bases short, with 8 bases between. The CDR3 loop spans 12 amino acids. Germline CDR1 MNHEY, CDR2 SMNVEV (reference sequence). CDR3 sequence: CASSFGGAEAFF. The CDR3 DNA sequence: TGTGCCAGCAGTTTTGGCGGAGCTGAAGCTTTCTTT.

This sequence joins TRBV9 and TRBJ2-5, with 8 bases that match TRBD2. Near its end, the DNA agrees better with TRBJ2-7, so the J call may be wrong. The CDR3 sequence is 16 residues long. Germline CDR1 is SGDLS and CDR2 is YYNGEE. The CDR3 region is CASSTGGTVRVGEQYF. The CDR3 region has the DNA TGTGCCAGCAGCACGGGGGGGACCGTCCGAGTCGGCGAGCAGTACTTC.

This chain joins TRBV7-8 and TRBJ2-7; 11 bases align to TRBD1. The CDR3 contains 14 residues. V trimming: 5 bases; J trimming: 2 bases; junction bases outside the gene matches: 2. Per germline, CDR1 SGHVS and CDR2 FQNEAQ. This CDR3 reads CASSPGQGAYEQYF. The CDR3 DNA reads as TGTGCCAGCAGCCCGGGACAGGGGGCCTACGAGCAGTACTTC.

This clone is a singleton in its sample. The chain uses TRBV28 and TRBJ1-5, with 7 bases that match TRBD1. The CDR3 sequence is 17 residues long. V dropped 5 bases and J dropped 6; count of bases not matched to a gene: 16. CDR1 MDHEN and CDR2 SYDVKM come from the germline V gene. CDR3 sequence (DNA): TGTGCCAGCAGTGACAGGGATGTTTGGCCCAACTTTCAGCCCCAGCATTTT. It is translated as CASSDRDVWPNFQPQHF.

The chain combines TRBV6-1 with TRBJ2-7, with 10 bases aligning to TRBD2. J gave up 0 bases and V 6 bases, and 5 bases lay outside the gene matches. The CDR3 runs to 15 residues. Looked up from germline, CDR1 is MNHNS and CDR2 is SASEGT. The DNA of the CDR3 is TGTGCCAGCAGAACTAGCGGGGCGACCTCCTACGAGCAGTACTTC. Its protein product is CASRTSGATSYEQYF.

V and J are TRBV7-9 and TRBJ2-1; the D gene could be TRBD1 or TRBD2 (5 bases each). Trimming cost V 3 bases and J 7 bases, with 16 bases left between them. Looked up from germline, CDR1 is SEHNR and CDR2 is FQNEAQ (reference sequence). The CDR3 length is 15 residues. The CDR3 loop is CASSFQGPGSNEQFF. The CDR3 DNA reads as TGTGCCAGCAGCTTCCAGGGCCCGGGGTCAAATGAGCAGTTCTTC.

This rearrangement joins TRBV30 to TRBJ2-7; TRBD1 agrees at 9 bases. Germline lookup yields CDR1 GTSNPN and CDR2 SVGIG (reference sequence). The J segment lost 8 bases and the V segment lost 1 base, leaving 9 bases of the junction unmatched. This CDR3 region has 14 residues. DNA of the CDR3: TGTGCCTGGAGTGGAAGCGCGGGACAGGGTAAGCAGTACTTC. Protein: CAWSGSAGQGKQYF.